Listed below are T cell receptor beta chains from one sample, sequenced in a study of cytomegalovirus exposure and HLA in healthy donors. Assay: immunoSEQ multiplex PCR; the TCRdb copy retains only in-frame clones and omits some. This table holds about 160,000 clones, about 80% found once. What was sequenced was PBMCs. These receptors were collected from a man aged 18 to 30 in good health and CMV-seropositive. The CDR3 runs from the conserved cysteine through the conserved F or W. The D gene is left open where the match is weak. Clone size is shown for a subset of rows, as once, few, many or a class of expanded clone.

CDR3 protein: CARRMGLGMSNQPQHF; CDR3 DNA: TGTGCCAGAAGGATGGGGCTGGGGATGAGCAATCAGCCCCAGCATTTT; J gene: TRBJ1-5; clone size: -; V gene: TRBV5-3; D gene: -
CDR3 protein: CASAGTSGGPTDTQYF; CDR3 DNA: TGTGCCAGCGCGGGGACTAGCGGGGGCCCCACAGATACGCAGTATTTT; J gene: TRBJ2-3; clone size: once; V gene: TRBV14; D gene: TRBD2
CDR3 protein: CASSPRQPSSYEQYF; CDR3 DNA: TGCGCCAGCAGCCCTCGACAGCCAAGCTCCTACGAGCAGTACTTC; J gene: TRBJ2-7; clone size: once; V gene: TRBV5-1; D gene: -
CDR3 protein: CASSDLLPQHF; CDR3 DNA: TGTGCCAGCAGCGACTTGTTGCCCCAGCATTTT; J gene: TRBJ1-5; clone size: -; V gene: TRBV6-5; D gene: -
CDR3 protein: CAWSPGTAEKLFF; CDR3 DNA: TGTGCCTGGAGTCCCGGGACAGCGGAAAAACTGTTTTTT; J gene: TRBJ1-4; clone size: -; V gene: TRBV30; D gene: TRBD1
CDR3 protein: CASNIPGGQGRCAFF; CDR3 DNA: TGTGCCAGCAACATTCCCGGTGGGCAGGGCCGGTGTGCTTTCTTT; J gene: TRBJ1-1; clone size: -; V gene: TRBV27; D gene: -
CDR3 protein: CASSWGLAGYTF; CDR3 DNA: TGTGCCAGCAGCTGGGGGCTCGCTGGCTACACCTTC; J gene: TRBJ1-2; clone size: -; V gene: TRBV25-1; D gene: -
CDR3 protein: CDPRGEGEKLFF; CDR3 DNA: TGCGACCCGCGGGGGGAGGGTGAAAAACTGTTTTTT; J gene: TRBJ1-4; clone size: -; V gene: TRBV6-4; D gene: -
CDR3 protein: CASSYNRGRDEQYF; CDR3 DNA: TGTGCCAGCAGTTACAATAGGGGGCGGGACGAGCAGTACTTC; J gene: TRBJ2-7; clone size: once; V gene: TRBV6-5; D gene: TRBD1
CDR3 protein: CASSPGLAGGKSSYNEQFF; CDR3 DNA: TGCGCCAGCAGCCCGGGACTAGCGGGAGGAAAGAGCTCCTACAATGAGCAGTTCTTC; J gene: TRBJ2-1; clone size: -; V gene: TRBV4-1; D gene: TRBD2
CDR3 protein: CASSHATGGFTEAFF; CDR3 DNA: TGCGCCAGCAGCCATGCCACAGGGGGCTTTACTGAAGCTTTCTTT; J gene: TRBJ1-1; clone size: few; V gene: TRBV4-1; D gene: TRBD1